What follows describes a single T cell receptor (beta chain). Its cognate antigen is unknown. TEMRA cells were FACS-enriched, while CD8+ and CD4+ T cells were negatively isolated. This entry is derived from a study of CD8 T cells in Susac syndrome. Random-hexamer reverse transcription was applied to roughly 0.5 to 1 ug RNA. TCRdb reprocessed the immunoSEQ multiplex PCR reads with MiXCR, giving one entry per CDR3 protein. The sample shows about 300,000 distinct CDR3 sequences, 85% of them seen only once. Study conclusions and caveats: Only a relatively small number of individuals were included in the TCR sequencing and HLA analysis.

Sample: CD8+ T cells from PBMCs. The receptor was isolated from a human donor with multiple sclerosis.

The CDR3: CASSEQAGEVDEQFF. In DNA form, the CDR3 reads TGTGCCAGCAGCGAGCAAGCGGGAGAAGTCGATGAGCAGTTCTTC. This sequence joins TRBV2 and TRBJ2-1; 8 bases match TRBD2. The CDR3 extends over 15 amino acids. Germline CDR1 reads SNHLY; CDR2 reads FYNNEI. V gave up 6 bases and J gave up 8 bases; unmatched junction bases: 12.